The next 26 T cell receptor beta chains were all read from a single sample in a study of spatial heterogeneity in lung cancer. Study findings and constraints: Counts of expanded alpha and beta TCRs within tumors tracked the tumor nonsynonymous mutation count.

TCRdb called the 5' RACE reads again in MiXCR, with one record for every CDR3 protein. The data contain about 3,300 distinct CDR3 sequences, 15% to 20% of them singletons. Stated time point: sample taken at primary tumor resection. Their antigens are not known. The sample consisted of lung tumor tissue, taken at surgery. These receptors were obtained from a male donor with early-stage non-small cell lung cancer.

The sample holds a few counts of this clonotype. The chain employs TRBV28 and TRBJ2-7; TRBD2 aligns across 10 bases. The V gene end was trimmed by 6 bases and the J gene end by 8 bases; junction bases not matched to a gene: 10. CDR3 length: 14 residues. CDR1 is MDHEN and CDR2 is SYDVKM in the germline V gene. CDR3 region: CASRTAGLAKKQYF. CDR3 bases: TGTGCCAGCAGGACAGCGGGACTAGCGAAAAAGCAGTACTTC. Full variable domain (remainder filled in from reference TRBV28 and TRBJ2-7): DVKVTQSSRYLVKRTGEKVFLECVQDMDHENMFWYRQDPGLGLRLIYFSYDVKMKEKGDIPEGYSVSREKKERFSLILESASTNQTSMYLCASRTAGLAKKQYFGPGTRLTVT.

This clonotype was counted only a few times. V and J are TRBV2 and TRBJ1-2; 8 positions agree with TRBD1. This CDR3 comprises 17 residues. CDR1 is SNHLY and CDR2 is FYNNEI in the germline V gene. V lost 6 bases, J lost 2 bases, and 14 bases stayed unmatched. CDR3 loop: CASSEHLTQGVNYGYTF. Here the CDR3 DNA reads TGTGCCAGCAGCGAACACCTAACACAGGGGGTAAACTATGGCTACACCTTC.

This clonotype was detected a few times. The V call is TRBV27, the J call TRBJ1-2; TRBD1 is a possible D gene (6 bases). The CDR3 length is 14 residues. The germline CDR1 and CDR2 sequences are MNHEY and SMNVEV (reference sequence). Trimming shortened V by 6 bases and J by 4 bases, and 15 bases separated the two germline ends. The DNA for the CDR3 is TGTGCCAGCAGAACCTCTGGACAGTTCTATGGCTACACCTTC. Translating gives CASRTSGQFYGYTF.

By frequency in the sample, this clonotype is large. The chain couples TRBV7-9 to TRBJ2-2; 9 bases are a match to TRBD1. Unmatched junction bases numbered 3, after V lost 7 bases and J lost 0 bases. The germline V gene has CDR1 SEHNR and CDR2 FQNEAQ (reference sequence). The CDR3 has 15 amino acids. CDR3 sequence: CASIRTGANTGELFF. The CDR3 DNA sequence: TGTGCCAGCATTAGGACAGGGGCGAACACCGGGGAGCTGTTTTTT.

On this clonotype: One junction end disagrees with the germline gene, perhaps due to a read error. The V and J genes are TRBV28 and TRBJ2-3, with D perhaps TRBD2 (6 bases). The CDR3 is 10 residues long. Germline CDR1 and CDR2: MDHEN and SYDVKM. The CDR3, as DNA: TGTGCCATCGGACTACTGACGCCGGATTTT. Encoded protein: CAIGLLTPDF.

The chain is built from TRBV20-1 and TRBJ2-2; 10 bases match TRBD1. The germline V gene has CDR1 DFQATT and CDR2 SNEGSKA (reference sequence). V was clipped by 5 bases and J by 7 bases; unmatched bases: 4. This CDR3 is built from 13 residues. CDR3 DNA sequence: TGCAGTGCTCGACAGGGGGCCGGCGGGGAGCTGTTTTTT. This sequence encodes CSARQGAGGELFF.

In its sample, this clonotype is medium-sized (0.01 to 0.1%). V and J are TRBV7-9 and TRBJ2-1; 7 nucleotides align to TRBD1. This CDR3 has 13 residues. Trimming removed 5 bases from V and 8 bases from J; junction bases left unmatched: 6. The germline V gene has CDR1 SEHNR and CDR2 FQNEAQ (reference sequence). DNA for the CDR3: TGTGCCAGCAGCCCCCAGACAGGGCATGAGCAGTTCTTC. This codes for CASSPQTGHEQFF.

CDR3 nucleotide sequence: TGTGCCAGCAGCCTCCGTGCAACTAATGAAAAACTGTTTTTT. The encoded protein is CASSLRATNEKLFF. This sequence joins TRBV3-1 and TRBJ1-4; unclear D gene. V was pared by 4 bases and J by 0 bases, with 6 bases between. From germline, CDR1 is LGHDT and CDR2 YNNKEL (reference sequence). The CDR3 consists of 14 residues.

The V and J genes are TRBV27 and TRBJ2-7; the D gene is possibly TRBD1 (6 bases). Trimming took off 3 bases at V and 4 bases at J, with 13 bases between the two ends. The V gene's germline CDR1 is MNHEY and CDR2 SMNVEV (reference sequence). There are 14 residues in the CDR3. CDR3 DNA: TGTGCCAGCAGTTTGTCCAGGGGAGTTTACGAGCAGTACTTC. Translating it yields CASSLSRGVYEQYF.

This clonotype was seen a single time. The V gene is TRBV7-2, the J gene TRBJ1-4, with 7 bases fitting TRBD1. This CDR3 is 15 amino acids long. Trimming took 4 bases from V and 7 from J; bases not matched to a gene: 9. Per the germline V gene, CDR1 is SGHTA and CDR2 is FQGNSA. CDR3 bases: TGTGCCAGCAGCTCAGTGACAGGGAGTGGTGAAAAACTGTTTTTT. Encoded protein: CASSSVTGSGEKLFF.

Within the sample, this clonotype is medium-sized. The CDR3 is CASSYWGGGTDTQYF. CDR3 in DNA: TGCGCCAGCAGCTACTGGGGCGGCGGCACAGATACGCAGTATTTT. V usage is TRBV5-1 and J usage is TRBJ2-3; D may be TRBD1 (5 bases). V lost 3 bases to trimming and J lost 1 base, with 12 bases between them. The germline V gene encodes CDR1 SGHRS and CDR2 YFSETQ. This CDR3 has 15 residues. Complete variable domain (other parts from reference TRBV5-1 and TRBJ2-3): KAGVTQTPRYLIKTRGQQVTLSCSPISGHRSVSWYQQTPGQGLQFLFEYFSETQRNKGNFPGRFSGRQFSNSRSEMNVSTLELGDSALYLCASSYWGGGTDTQYFGPGTRLTVL.

This clonotype rates as medium-sized. This chain uses TRBV12-3 or TRBV12-4 with TRBJ1-4; possibly TRBD1 for D (5 bases). CDR3 length equals 13 residues. V lost 7 bases, J lost 6 bases, and 12 bases lay in between. The CDR3 reads CASMRGGDEKLFF. The CDR3 bases are TGTGCCAGCATGAGGGGTGGGGATGAAAAACTGTTTTTT.

The chain recombines TRBV12-3 or TRBV12-4 with TRBJ1-1; D ambiguous. The germline V and J ends were trimmed by 0 bases and 7 bases, with 12 bases remaining between them. This CDR3 has 14 amino acids. The CDR3 bases are TGTGCCAGCAGTTTAGCGCCAGGAGAGGGTGAAGCTTTCTTT. Encoded protein: CASSLAPGEGEAFF.

In its sample, this clonotype is medium-sized. V is TRBV20-1 and J is TRBJ1-5; no clear D. The ends were cut back, 7 bases at V and 0 bases at J, with 13 bases in the middle. Looked up from germline, CDR1 is DFQATT and CDR2 is SNEGSKA (reference sequence). The CDR3 sequence is 14 residues long. In DNA form, the CDR3 reads TGCAGTGGGGCTGTGGGGTTTAGCAATCAGCCCCAGCATTTT. It codes for CSGAVGFSNQPQHF.

Sample share makes this clonotype large (0.1 to 1%). The DNA of the CDR3 is TGCGCCAGCAGCCAACCCAGGACAGGGAGGAATGAGCAGTTCTTC. Amino acid sequence: CASSQPRTGRNEQFF. The rearrangement links TRBV4-1 to TRBJ2-1; 8 nucleotides agree with TRBD1. Germline CDR1 reads MGHRA; CDR2 reads YSYEKL. The J segment lost 7 bases and the V segment lost 2 bases, leaving 7 bases of the junction unmatched. The CDR3 loop spans 15 amino acids.

The chain carries TRBV12-3 or TRBV12-4 and TRBJ2-7, with D possibly matching TRBD1 (5 bases). The CDR3 consists of 12 residues. V was trimmed by 4 bases and J by 5 bases, leaving 9 bases between them. CDR3 region: CASSSGSNEQYF. The CDR3 DNA reads as TGTGCCAGCAGTTCAGGGTCCAACGAGCAGTACTTC.

By share of the sample, this clonotype is medium-sized. The chain joins TRBV7-8 to TRBJ2-5; tentative D call: TRBD2 (5 bases). The CDR3 consists of 14 residues. Trimming shortened V by 2 bases and J by 4 bases, and 11 bases separated the two germline ends. Germline CDR1 and CDR2: SGHVS and FQNEAQ. CDR3 coding DNA: TGTGCCAGCAGCTTAACCGGACTGGGAGAGACCCAGTACTTC. Encoded protein: CASSLTGLGETQYF.

This clonotype is medium-sized (0.01 to 0.1%) by share. V gene TRBV3-1 combines with J gene TRBJ2-4; the D gene is possibly TRBD1 (6 bases). Germline CDR1 and CDR2: LGHDT and YNNKEL (reference sequence). CDR3 length: 18 amino acids. The V end lost 2 bases, the J end lost 0 bases, and 17 bases lay between the germline ends. CDR3 sequence reads: CASSQWDINTLAKNIQYF. In nucleotides, the CDR3 is TGTGCCAGCAGCCAATGGGACATAAATACATTAGCCAAAAACATTCAGTACTTC.

This clonotype counts as large (0.1 to 1%). V gene TRBV20-1 combines with J gene TRBJ2-2, with 9 bases that match TRBD1. Losses at the gene ends were 6 bases for V and 3 bases for J; bases not matched to a gene: 2. The CDR3 is made up of 13 amino acids. CDR1 and CDR2 from the germline V gene are DFQATT and SNEGSKA (reference sequence). The CDR3 here is CSARTGDTGELFF. The CDR3 DNA reads as TGCAGTGCCCGGACAGGGGACACCGGGGAGCTGTTTTTT.

The genes are TRBV11-2 and TRBJ1-1, with D maybe TRBD1 (5 bases). V lost 3 bases and J 5 bases, leaving 10 bases between the germline ends. This CDR3 contains 13 residues. From germline, CDR1 is SGHAT and CDR2 FQNNGV. CDR3 amino acids: CASSFGRETEAFF. The CDR3 DNA reads as TGTGCCAGCAGCTTCGGCAGGGAGACTGAAGCTTTCTTT.

V is TRBV7-6 and J is TRBJ2-1, with 10 bases that match TRBD2. The CDR3 totals 17 residues. Germline V gene lookup returns CDR1 SGHVS and CDR2 FNYEAQ. Germline trimming cut 5 bases from V and 6 bases from J; bases unmatched to any gene: 13. The CDR3 protein is CASSGWGEREGLNEQFF. In DNA, the CDR3 is TGTGCCAGCAGCGGGTGGGGTGAGCGGGAGGGCCTCAATGAGCAGTTCTTC. Drawing the rest from reference TRBV7-6 and TRBJ2-1, the complete variable domain is GAGVSQSPRYKVTKRGQDVALRCDPISGHVSLYWYRQALGQGPEFLTYFNYEAQQDKSGLPNDRFSAERPEGSISTLTIQRTEQRDSAMYRCASSGWGEREGLNEQFFGPGTRLTVL.

CDR3 sequence reads: CASSPPRGGISYEQYF. The CDR3 DNA reads TGTGCCAGCTCACCCCCCAGGGGGGGGATCTCCTACGAGCAGTACTTC. The chain has TRBV18 and TRBJ2-7, with D possibly being TRBD1 or TRBD2 (7 bases each). The V and J ends lost 3 bases and 0 bases respectively, with 15 bases between them. Germline V gene data show CDR1 as KGHSH and CDR2 as LQKENI. CDR3 length: 16 amino acids.

The J gene is TRBJ2-3, the V gene TRBV30; D tentatively fits TRBD1 or TRBD2 (5 bases each). CDR1 is GTSNPN and CDR2 is SVGIG in the germline V gene (reference sequence). This CDR3 comprises 14 residues. V was trimmed by 2 bases and J by 7 bases, leaving 16 bases between them. The CDR3 loop is CAWSTGTAPYTQYF. CDR3 bases: TGTGCCTGGAGTACCGGGACGGCCCCGTATACGCAGTATTTT.

This clonotype rates as medium-sized (0.01 to 0.1%). V is TRBV9 and J is TRBJ1-4; 10 bases fit TRBD1. V was pared by 3 bases and J by 8 bases, with 16 bases of the junction left unmatched. This CDR3 has 18 amino acids. Germline V gene sequence: CDR1 SGDLS, CDR2 YYNGEE. CDR3 in DNA: TGTGCCAGCAGCGGAGAGGGAGCGGACAGGGGGTCGGGCGAAAAACTGTTTTTT. Translating gives CASSGEGADRGSGEKLFF.

This clonotype was counted between two and nine times. The chain has TRBV2 and TRBJ2-5; 11 positions agree with TRBD2. The CDR3 is 17 amino acids. Germline CDR1 reads SNHLY; CDR2 reads FYNNEI. After removal of 2 bases from V and 2 bases from J, the junction contained 7 bases not matched to a gene. The chain's CDR3 is CASSEPRVAGGQETQYF. Here the CDR3 DNA reads TGTGCCAGCAGTGAACCTAGAGTAGCGGGAGGGCAAGAGACCCAGTACTTC.

The genes are TRBV27 and TRBJ2-6; perhaps TRBD1 as D (6 bases). V dropped 8 bases and J dropped 2 bases, with 13 bases sitting between them. From germline, CDR1 is MNHEY and CDR2 SMNVEV (reference sequence). The CDR3 is made up of 15 amino acids. The CDR3 loop reads CASPPDSPGANVLTF. CDR3 bases: TGTGCCAGCCCCCCGGACAGCCCTGGGGCCAACGTCCTGACTTTC.